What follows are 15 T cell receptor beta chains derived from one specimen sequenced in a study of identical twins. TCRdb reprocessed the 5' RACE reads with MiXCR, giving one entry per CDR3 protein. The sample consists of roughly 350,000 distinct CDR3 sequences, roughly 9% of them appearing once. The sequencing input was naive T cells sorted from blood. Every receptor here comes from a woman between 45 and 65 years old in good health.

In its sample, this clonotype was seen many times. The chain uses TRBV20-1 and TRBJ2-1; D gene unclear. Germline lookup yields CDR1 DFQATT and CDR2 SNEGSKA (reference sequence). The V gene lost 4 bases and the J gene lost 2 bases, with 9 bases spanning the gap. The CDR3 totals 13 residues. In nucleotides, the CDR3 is TGCAGTGCTACGGACCAACCCTACAATGAGCAGTTCTTC. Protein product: CSATDQPYNEQFF.

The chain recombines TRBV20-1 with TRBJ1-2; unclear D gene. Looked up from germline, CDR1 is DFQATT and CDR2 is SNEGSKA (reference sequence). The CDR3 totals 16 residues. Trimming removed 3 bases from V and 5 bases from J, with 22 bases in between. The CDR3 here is CSASEVGAEAAYGYTF. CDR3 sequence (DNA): TGCAGTGCTAGCGAGGTGGGAGCGGAGGCCGCGTATGGCTACACCTTC.

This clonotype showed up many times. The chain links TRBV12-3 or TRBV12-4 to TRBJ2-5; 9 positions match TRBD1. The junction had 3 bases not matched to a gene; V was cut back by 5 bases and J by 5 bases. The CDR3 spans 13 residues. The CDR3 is CASSPTGGETQYF. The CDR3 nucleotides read TGTGCCAGCAGTCCGACAGGGGGGGAGACCCAGTACTTC.

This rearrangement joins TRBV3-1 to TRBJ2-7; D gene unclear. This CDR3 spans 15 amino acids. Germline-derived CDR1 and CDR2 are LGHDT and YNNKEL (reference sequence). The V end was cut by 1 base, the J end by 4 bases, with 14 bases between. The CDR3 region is CASSQGAGPSYEQYF. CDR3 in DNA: TGTGCCAGCAGCCAAGGGGCAGGTCCCTCGTACGAGCAGTACTTC.

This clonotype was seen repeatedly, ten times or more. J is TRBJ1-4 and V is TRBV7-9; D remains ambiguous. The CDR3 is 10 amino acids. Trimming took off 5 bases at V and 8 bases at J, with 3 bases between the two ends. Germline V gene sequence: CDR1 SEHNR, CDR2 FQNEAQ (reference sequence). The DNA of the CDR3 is TGTGCCAGCAGCGGAGAAAAACTGTTTTTT. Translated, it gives CASSGEKLFF.

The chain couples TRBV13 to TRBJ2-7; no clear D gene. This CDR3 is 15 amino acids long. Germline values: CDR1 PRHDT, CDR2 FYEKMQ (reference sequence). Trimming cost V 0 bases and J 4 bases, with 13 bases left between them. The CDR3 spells CASSLGGSDGYEQYF. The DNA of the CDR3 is TGTGCCAGCAGCTTAGGAGGCTCCGACGGGTACGAGCAGTACTTC.

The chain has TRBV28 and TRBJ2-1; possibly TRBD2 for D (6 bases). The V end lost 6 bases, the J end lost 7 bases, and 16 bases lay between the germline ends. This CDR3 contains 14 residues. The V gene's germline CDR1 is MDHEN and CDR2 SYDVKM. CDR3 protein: CASSPPGSGNEQFF. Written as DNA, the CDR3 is TGTGCCAGCAGCCCTCCCGGTAGCGGTAATGAGCAGTTCTTC.

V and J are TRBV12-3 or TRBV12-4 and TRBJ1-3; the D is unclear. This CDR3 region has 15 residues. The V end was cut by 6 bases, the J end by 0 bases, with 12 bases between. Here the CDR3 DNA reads TGTGCCAGCAGACCCGGGTCTAGCTCTGGAAACACCATATATTTT. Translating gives CASRPGSSSGNTIYF.

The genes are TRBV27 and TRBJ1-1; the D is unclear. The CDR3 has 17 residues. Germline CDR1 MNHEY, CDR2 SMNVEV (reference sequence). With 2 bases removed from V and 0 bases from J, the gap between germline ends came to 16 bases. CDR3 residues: CASSLSLAPGMNTEAFF. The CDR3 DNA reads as TGTGCCAGCAGTTTAAGTCTTGCTCCGGGGATGAACACTGAAGCTTTCTTT.

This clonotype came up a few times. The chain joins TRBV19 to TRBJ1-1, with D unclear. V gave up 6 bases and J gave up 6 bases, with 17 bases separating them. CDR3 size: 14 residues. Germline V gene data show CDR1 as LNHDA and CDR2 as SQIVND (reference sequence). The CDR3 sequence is CASRTSWLSAEAFF. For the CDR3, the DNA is TGTGCCAGTAGAACCTCTTGGCTGAGCGCTGAAGCTTTCTTT. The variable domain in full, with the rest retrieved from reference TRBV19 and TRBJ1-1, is DGGITQSPKYLFRKEGQNVTLSCEQNLNHDAMYWYRQDPGQGLRLIYYSQIVNDFQKGDIAEGYSVSREKKESFPLTVTSAQKNPTAFYLCASRTSWLSAEAFFGQGTRLTVV.

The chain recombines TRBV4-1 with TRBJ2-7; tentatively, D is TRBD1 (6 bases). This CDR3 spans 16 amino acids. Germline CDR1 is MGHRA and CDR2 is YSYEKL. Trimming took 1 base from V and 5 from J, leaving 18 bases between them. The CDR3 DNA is TGCGCCAGCAGCCAAGTATGGACAGTCCCAATCAACGAGCAGTACGTC. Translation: CASSQVWTVPINEQYV.

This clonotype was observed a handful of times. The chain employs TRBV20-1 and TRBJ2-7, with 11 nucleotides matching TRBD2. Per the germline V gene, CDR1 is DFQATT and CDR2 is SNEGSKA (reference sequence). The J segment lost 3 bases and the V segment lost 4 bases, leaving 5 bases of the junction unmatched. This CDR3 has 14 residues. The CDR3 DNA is TGCAGTGCTACGACTAGCGGGGACTTCTACGAGCAGTACTTC. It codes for CSATTSGDFYEQYF.

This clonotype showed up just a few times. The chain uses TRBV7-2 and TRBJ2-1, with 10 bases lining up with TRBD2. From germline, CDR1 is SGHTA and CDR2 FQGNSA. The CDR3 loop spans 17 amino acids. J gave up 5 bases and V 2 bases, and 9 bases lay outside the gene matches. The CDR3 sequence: CASSLIHRGTSDNEQFF. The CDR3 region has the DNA TGTGCCAGCAGCTTAATCCACCGAGGGACTAGCGACAATGAGCAGTTCTTC.

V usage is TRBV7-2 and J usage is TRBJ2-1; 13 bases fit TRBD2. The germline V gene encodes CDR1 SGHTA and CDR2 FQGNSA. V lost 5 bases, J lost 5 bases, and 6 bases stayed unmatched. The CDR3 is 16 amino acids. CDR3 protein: CASSRSGTSGDNEQFF. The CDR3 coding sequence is TGTGCCAGCAGCCGTTCCGGGACTAGCGGGGACAATGAGCAGTTCTTC.

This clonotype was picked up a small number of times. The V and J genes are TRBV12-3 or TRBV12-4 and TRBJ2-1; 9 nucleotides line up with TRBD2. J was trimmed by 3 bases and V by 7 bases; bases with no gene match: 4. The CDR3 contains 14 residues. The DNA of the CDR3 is TGTGCCAGCACCCAGACTAGCGGCTACAATGAGCAGTTCTTC. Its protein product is CASTQTSGYNEQFF.